A single TCR beta chain is shown here with its context. Its antigen remains unidentified. Mismatch with germline at one junction end may stem from a read error. This CDR3 region has 12 residues. CDR1 and CDR2 from the germline V gene are ENHRY and SYGVKD. PCR amplification relied on 60 Vbeta primers (plus 13 Jbeta primers). Using immunoSEQ multiplex PCR, the repertoire was profiled, and TCRdb retains in-frame clones only, with some absent. The table includes some 140,000 clones, around 79% detected once. The record originates from a study of cytomegalovirus exposure and HLA in healthy donors. Across the whole study: For the approximately 390 genotyped donors, 80% to 90% fell within the Caucasian-associated ancestry cluster. Notes on the study in general: When a later analysis was performed, an Asian-associated ancestry cluster reportedly had fewer N-insertions than the approximately 700-donor mean. Later analysis showed most CMV-associated TCR beta chains appearing HLA-restricted. TCR beta V- and J-gene trimming, according to a later analysis, was linked to a missense DCLRE1C variant.

Sequencing used PBMCs. The clonotype was recovered from a man between 25 and 39 years old in good health and CMV-seropositive. The genes are TRBV10-3 and TRBJ2-7; perhaps TRBD1 as D (5 bases). In nucleotides, the CDR3 is TGTGCCATCAGTGCAGGGCGGTACGAGCAGCACTTC. Amino acids: CAISAGRYEQHF.